This passage covers 3 T cell receptor beta chains from one sample sequenced in a study of sequential checkpoint blockade in melanoma. As for treatment: randomized to nivolumab then ipilimumab (arm A) or the reverse (arm B). Some clones are missing from TCRdb's copy, which holds only in-frame ones; the method was immunoSEQ multiplex PCR. The table has fewer than 15,000 clones, roughly four fifths seen once; the top ten hold roughly a sixth. This specimen was CD8+ T cells sorted from blood (inferred from file names), taken from a patient given nivolumab and ipilimumab in sequence. These receptors originate from a human donor with melanoma.

The chain combines TRBV5-6 with TRBJ2-5; 9 positions agree with TRBD1. The DNA end lines up better with TRBJ2-7; the J call may be wrong. Looked up from germline, CDR1 is SGHDT and CDR2 is YYEEEE. The CDR3 extends over 14 amino acids. The CDR3 reads CASSFWDRAYEQYF. In nucleotides, the CDR3 is TGTGCCAGCAGCTTTTGGGACAGGGCTTACGAGCAGTACTTC.

The genes are TRBV6-5 and TRBJ1-2, with 7 positions matching TRBD1. Germline V CDR1 and CDR2: MNHEY, SVGAGI. V lost 5 bases and J lost 4; bases outside the gene matches: 4. The CDR3 totals 13 residues. CDR3 DNA sequence: TGTGCCAGCAGTCCTCGGACAGGCTATGGCTACACCTTC. Translated: CASSPRTGYGYTF.

About this clone itself: A junction end diverges from the germline sequence, so it may reflect a read error. Different DNA sequences within this sample yield the same CDR3. The chain joins TRBV4-1 to TRBJ2-3; D is possibly TRBD1 (7 bases). Germline lookup yields CDR1 MGHRA and CDR2 YSYEKL. The CDR3 is 17 amino acids. CDR3 DNA sequence: TGCGCCAGCAGTCAAGAATCAGGCAGGGGGAGGTTGGATACGCAGTATTTT. Its translation is CASSQESGRGRLDTQYF.